This T cell receptor beta chain comes out of a study of cytomegalovirus exposure and HLA in healthy donors. Study-wide findings and caveats: As was reported, the HLA-A and HLA-B alleles of most subjects were accurately predicted from TCR beta sequences. Researchers had no immune exposure information except CMV serostatus available. TCR beta chains numbering more than 150 were designated cytomegalovirus-associated.

The ends were cut back, 6 bases at V and 8 bases at J, with 13 bases in the middle. The CDR3 contains 13 residues. From germline, CDR1 is MRHNA and CDR2 SNTAGT. Donors were ostensibly healthy at sampling, although undocumented immune exposures were probable. Of note for this clone: What it binds is not known.

Amplification used 60 Vbeta primers and 13 Jbeta primers. Repertoires were generated with immunoSEQ multiplex PCR, while TCRdb's copy carries only in-frame clones and drops some. The sample lists some 120,000 clones; around two thirds were seen once. The chain recombines TRBV6-4 with TRBJ1-4, with unresolved D. The sample consisted of PBMCs. This receptor was taken from a woman aged 40 to 49 in good health and CMV-seropositive. CDR3 nucleotide sequence: TGTGCCAGCAGCCCCCTGGAGGGCGAAAAACTGTTTTTT. This translates into CASSPLEGEKLFF.